This record concerns one TCR beta chain sequence. Its target is not known. The time point denotes: patch test 1, 2 weeks after DPC sensitization. Treatment described: therapeutic diphenylcyclopropenone sensitization with weekly scalp DPC. TCRdb analysed the RACE reads with MiXCR anew, one entry per CDR3 protein. The sample includes roughly 70,000 distinct CDR3 sequences, more than 30% seen only once; the top ten take about 8.9%. The data are from a study of human T cells and chemical hapten exposure. Study as a whole: Upper inner arm skin measuring about 2 cm by about 2 cm received 2% DPC for sensitization. Patch tests put 0.01% DPC on the upper back, read at 6 days.

Trimming pared 2 bases from V and 7 bases from J, leaving 14 bases between. CDR1 is MDHEN and CDR2 is SYDVKM in the germline V gene. This CDR3 is built from 14 residues. Study-level results: Among TCRs, those above 1 in 1000 frequency were unaffected by DPC sensitization.

V gene TRBV28 combines with J gene TRBJ1-2; possible D gene TRBD1, 5 bases. Here the sequenced sample was whole blood, taken in connection with sensitization to the hapten diphenylcyclopropenone (DPC). This receptor was obtained from a man aged 35 to 55 with alopecia areata. Some clones in this sample may be carry-over from other donors' samples. In DNA form, the CDR3 reads TGTGCCAGCAGTTTAAACCCCCCCGGGGGTGGCTACACCTTC. Its protein is CASSLNPPGGGYTF.